This entry lists 12 T cell receptor beta chains sequenced from one sample in a study of shared clonotypes between healthy human individuals. The repertoire was sequenced with immunoSEQ multiplex PCR; TCRdb's copy has only in-frame clones and lacks some. The sample shows 550,000 to 850,000 clones, 74% of them seen only once. The sequencing sample was made of memory CD4+ T cells sorted from blood. Subset of the sample: CD45RA-negative fraction. These TCRs come from a young woman in good health.

As to this clone: The sample has other DNA sequences that encode this CDR3 too. This rearrangement joins TRBV5-1 to TRBJ2-1, with D uncertain. This CDR3 is 16 amino acids long. V was pared by 0 bases and J by 0 bases, with 10 bases between. Germline V gives CDR1 SGHRS, CDR2 YFSETQ. The CDR3 is CASSLGSPSSYNEQFF. For the CDR3, the DNA is TGCGCCAGCAGCTTGGGTTCCCCGAGCTCCTACAATGAGCAGTTCTTC.

At least ten counts were recorded for this clone. CDR3 DNA sequence: TGTGCCAGCAGCCGAGCCGGAGGTGGGTTTGGCTACACCTTC. It encodes CASSRAGGGFGYTF. The chain links TRBV27 to TRBJ1-2; D unresolved. The ends were cut back, 6 bases at V and 7 bases at J, with 18 bases in the middle. The CDR3 consists of 14 residues. Germline lookup yields CDR1 MNHEY and CDR2 SMNVEV (reference sequence).

The chain combines TRBV19 with TRBJ2-7; weak D call: TRBD2 (6 bases). The V gene lost 3 bases and the J gene lost 4 bases, with 16 bases spanning the gap. CDR1 is LNHDA and CDR2 is SQIVND in the germline V gene (reference sequence). CDR3 size: 15 residues. This CDR3 reads CASSITGDPLYEQYF. The CDR3 DNA is TGTGCCAGTAGTATTACGGGGGACCCTCTGTACGAGCAGTACTTC.

The V gene is TRBV5-1, the J gene TRBJ2-1; 10 bases line up with TRBD2. The germline gives CDR1 SGHRS, CDR2 YFSETQ. Trimming took 1 base from V and 8 from J; bases not matched to a gene: 9. The CDR3 loop spans 16 amino acids. The DNA for the CDR3 is TGCGCCAGCAGCTTGACCGGGACTAGCGTCACTTATGAGCAGTTCTTC. Its protein product is CASSLTGTSVTYEQFF.

The J gene is TRBJ2-1, the V gene TRBV11-2; 7 bases fit TRBD1. CDR3 length: 14 amino acids. Germline CDR1 reads SGHAT; CDR2 reads FQNNGV. Trimming at V came to 5 bases and at J to 9 bases, leaving 10 bases not matched to a gene. The CDR3 DNA reads TGTGCCAGCAGCAAGGGACAGCTATTTGGTGAGCAGTTCTTC. Protein: CASSKGQLFGEQFF. The whole variable domain, filled in from reference TRBV11-2 and TRBJ2-1, reads EAGVAQSPRYKIIEKRQSVAFWCNPISGHATLYWYQQILGQGPKLLIQFQNNGVVDDSQLPKDRFSAERLKGVDSTLKIQPAKLEDSAVYLCASSKGQLFGEQFFGPGTRLTVL.

This sequence joins TRBV29-1 and TRBJ1-5; a weak D match, TRBD1 (6 bases). The germline V gene encodes CDR1 SQVTM and CDR2 ANQGSEA. Trimming pared 4 bases from V and 5 bases from J, leaving 15 bases between. The CDR3 runs 14 residues. The CDR3 nucleotides read TGCAGCGTTGGGGGTCAGGGGAATCATCAGCCCCAGCATTTT. It codes for CSVGGQGNHQPQHF.

V gene TRBV6-1 combines with J gene TRBJ1-3, with D unclear. The V and J ends lost 2 bases and 8 bases respectively, with 1 base between them. The length of the CDR3 is 10 residues. The germline V gene encodes CDR1 MNHNS and CDR2 SASEGT. CDR3 nucleotides: TGTGCCAGCAGTGAATACACCATATATTTT. It specifies CASSEYTIYF.

A word on this clone: Other DNA variants within this sample encode the same CDR3. The chain employs TRBV7-2 and TRBJ2-7; TRBD1 aligns across 9 bases. V lost 5 bases, J lost 3 bases, and 8 bases stayed unmatched. There are 15 residues in the CDR3. Germline lookup yields CDR1 SGHTA and CDR2 FQGNSA. The CDR3 loop reads CASSPTAGQGYEQYF. The CDR3 nucleotides read TGTGCCAGCAGCCCAACAGCGGGACAGGGCTACGAGCAGTACTTC.

The J gene is TRBJ2-2, the V gene TRBV5-5; 7 bases match TRBD2. Germline CDR1 reads SGHKS; CDR2 reads YYEKEE (reference sequence). The CDR3 sequence is 14 residues long. Trimming took 3 bases from V and 6 from J; bases not matched to a gene: 5. CDR3 DNA sequence: TGTGCCAGCAGCTGGGAGGGGATTCCCGGGGAGCTGTTTTTT. This encodes CASSWEGIPGELFF.

The chain links TRBV11-2 to TRBJ2-5; D remains ambiguous. The CDR3 totals 12 residues. Trimming shortened V by 4 bases and J by 3 bases, and 6 bases separated the two germline ends. From germline, CDR1 is SGHAT and CDR2 FQNNGV. The DNA of the CDR3 is TGTGCCAGCAGCTCAATAAAAGAGACCCAGTACTTC. Protein: CASSSIKETQYF.

The chain links TRBV7-8 to TRBJ1-4; 8 bases fit TRBD1. Germline CDR1 reads SGHVS; CDR2 reads FQNEAQ. The CDR3 spans 15 residues. Trimming at V came to 7 bases and at J to 5 bases, leaving 9 bases not matched to a gene. The CDR3, as DNA: TGTGCCAGCACCCTGGGGACAGGCATAAATGAAAAACTGTTTTTT. This sequence encodes CASTLGTGINEKLFF.

The CDR3 spells CASSRGQSTGEQYF. CDR3 DNA sequence: TGCGCCAGCAGCCGCGGGCAGTCCACCGGGGAGCAGTACTTC. The chain links TRBV5-1 to TRBJ2-7, with a possible D match to TRBD2 (5 bases). This CDR3 region has 14 residues. CDR1 is SGHRS and CDR2 is YFSETQ in the germline V gene. Trimming pared 4 bases from V and 7 bases from J, leaving 18 bases between.